The clone carrying this T cell receptor (beta chain) was found many times. Its antigen is not known. A single record per CDR3 protein comes from TCRdb applying MiXCR to the 5' RACE reads. The sample shows about 84,000 distinct CDR3 sequences, under 13% of them seen only once. Germline V lookup: CDR1 SGHTA, CDR2 FQGNSA. The CDR3 consists of 13 residues. V was trimmed by 3 bases and J by 4 bases, leaving 8 bases between them. The sample comes from a study of neurological immune-mediated disorders. Study results and caveats: The level of TCR clonal expansion was highest in patients with HTLV-1-associated myelopathy and lowest in multiple sclerosis, where it fell below the level seen in healthy controls.

This chain joins TRBV7-2 and TRBJ2-3; D uncertain. The clonotype was recovered from a man aged 35 to 55 in good health. The sample consisted of PBMCs. CDR3 sequence: CASSLGLPDTQYF. CDR3 in DNA: TGTGCCAGCAGCTTGGGCTTACCAGATACGCAGTATTTT. Filled out from reference TRBV7-2 and TRBJ2-3, the complete variable domain reads GAGVSQSPSNKVTEKGKDVELRCDPISGHTALYWYRQSLGQGLEFLIYFQGNSAPDKSGLPSDRFSAERTGGSVSTLTIQRTQQEDSAVYLCASSLGLPDTQYFGPGTRLTVL.